The 21 T cell receptor beta chains in this list originate from one sample, sequenced in a study of healthy donors' naive CD4 and CD8 T cells. TCR libraries were built from 500 to 550 ng of total RNA by linear amplification. TCRdb reprocessed the reads via MiXCR and lists one record per CDR3 protein. The sample has 150,000 to 200,000 distinct CDR3 sequences, around three quarters seen once; the top ten hold roughly 2.3%. The specimen sequenced was naive CD4+ and CD8+ T cells sorted from blood, pooled from several donors. These receptors were collected from a pool of human donors in good health; the sample pools cells from several healthy donors.

This clonotype occurred a few times. This chain uses TRBV10-3 with TRBJ2-2; 13 nucleotides line up with TRBD2. Germline CDR1 ENHRY, CDR2 SYGVKD. The CDR3 totals 16 residues. V trimming: 3 bases; J trimming: 11 bases; junction bases outside the gene matches: 9. CDR3 nucleotide sequence: TGTGCCATCAGTGATCCGCCGGGACTAGCGGGGAAAGAGCTGTTTTTT. Translation gives CAISDPPGLAGKELFF.

The count of this clonotype is one. The chain recombines TRBV5-5 with TRBJ2-2; 8 bases map to TRBD2. The CDR3 consists of 17 residues. V lost 1 base, J lost 3 bases, and 8 bases stayed unmatched. Germline-derived CDR1 and CDR2 are SGHKS and YYEKEE (reference sequence). This CDR3 reads CASSLKDSGIDTGELFF. CDR3 in DNA: TGTGCCAGCAGCTTGAAGGATAGCGGGATCGACACCGGGGAGCTGTTTTTT.

The V gene is TRBV29-1, the J gene TRBJ2-7; unclear D gene. Trimming took 6 bases from V and 1 from J, leaving 10 bases between them. The germline V gene encodes CDR1 SQVTM and CDR2 ANQGSEA. The CDR3 is made up of 12 amino acids. The CDR3 DNA follows: TGCAGCGTGGGTCTAGGGTCCTACGAGCAGTACTTC. It encodes CSVGLGSYEQYF.

The gene calls are TRBV6-6 and TRBJ2-2, with 11 bases that match TRBD2. The CDR3 spans 18 residues. With 1 base clipped from V and 5 bases from J, the junction kept 9 bases outside the gene matches. CDR1 and CDR2 (germline): MNHNY, SVGAGI (reference sequence). CDR3 in amino acids: CASSYLPGLAAGTGELFF. The CDR3 DNA reads as TGTGCCAGCAGTTACTTGCCGGGACTAGCGGCGGGGACCGGGGAGCTGTTTTTT.

This clonotype was observed a few times. The DNA is omitted, as the CDR3 cannot be located on it reliably, and the CDR3 follows TCRdb's listing. This chain connects TRBV29-1 to TRBJ2-7; TRBD2 reflects the table's D call only, with no check against the DNA. Germline loops: CDR1 SQVTM, CDR2 ANQGSEA. The CDR3 has 12 amino acids, counting both end residues. CDR3 in amino acids: CSVGEGSYEQYF.

V usage is TRBV6-5 and J usage is TRBJ2-1; 11 bases match TRBD2. CDR3 length: 15 amino acids. With 2 bases clipped from V and 5 bases from J, the junction kept 2 bases outside the gene matches. Germline-derived CDR1 and CDR2 are MNHEY and SVGAGI. CDR3 nucleotides: TGTGCCAGCAGTTACCTACTAGCGGGGGACAATGAGCAGTTCTTC. It translates to CASSYLLAGDNEQFF.

This chain uses TRBV29-1 with TRBJ1-2, with no clear D. The CDR3 has 14 amino acids. Germline CDR1 reads SQVTM; CDR2 reads ANQGSEA. Trimming pared 1 base from V and 4 bases from J, leaving 13 bases between. The CDR3 loop is CSVEGVEIGYGYTF. In DNA, the CDR3 is TGCAGCGTTGAAGGGGTCGAGATCGGCTATGGCTACACCTTC.

The chain links TRBV12-3 or TRBV12-4 to TRBJ1-3; D ambiguous. V lost 4 bases and J lost 0, with 10 bases in between. The CDR3 has 15 residues. The CDR3 loop reads CASSYFPLSGNTIYF. As DNA, the CDR3 is TGTGCCAGCAGTTACTTCCCCCTCTCTGGAAACACCATATATTTT.

The CDR3 nucleotides are TGTGCCACCACCCCAGGCGGGTACTCCTACAATGAGCAGTTCTTC. Its translation is CATTPGGYSYNEQFF. The chain combines TRBV19 with TRBJ2-1, with a possible D match to TRBD2 (5 bases). Between the trimmed V and J ends, which lost 10 bases and 0 bases, there was a span of 16 bases. Germline V gene data show CDR1 as LNHDA and CDR2 as SQIVND (reference sequence). The CDR3 totals 15 residues.

The chain is built from TRBV7-2 and TRBJ2-1, with 8 bases fitting TRBD1. CDR1 is SGHTA, CDR2 FQGNSA, per germline. J gave up 2 bases and V 7 bases, and 7 bases lay outside the gene matches. The CDR3 has 15 amino acids. The CDR3 nucleotides read TGTGCCAGCACAAAGGACAGGGCCACCTACAATGAGCAGTTCTTC. It is translated as CASTKDRATYNEQFF. Complete variable domain (other parts from reference TRBV7-2 and TRBJ2-1): GAGVSQSPSNKVTEKGKDVELRCDPISGHTALYWYRQSLGQGLEFLIYFQGNSAPDKSGLPSDRFSAERTGGSVSTLTIQRTQQEDSAVYLCASTKDRATYNEQFFGPGTRLTVL.

The chain couples TRBV19 to TRBJ2-7; TRBD1 might be the D (6 bases). Trimming cost V 4 bases and J 6 bases, with 7 bases left between them. Germline CDR1 reads LNHDA; CDR2 reads SQIVND (reference sequence). The CDR3 is 11 residues long. CDR3 sequence: CASSNRVEQYF. The DNA for the CDR3 is TGTGCCAGTAGTAACAGGGTCGAGCAGTACTTC.

The genes are TRBV28 and TRBJ2-7, with TRBD2 identical over 11 bases. CDR3 length: 14 amino acids. The trim removed 5 bases at V and 4 bases at J, leaving 4 bases unmatched. CDR1 is MDHEN and CDR2 is SYDVKM in the germline V gene. CDR3 bases: TGTGCCAGCAGTACTAGCGGGAGACAGTACGAGCAGTACTTC. This gives the protein CASSTSGRQYEQYF.

J is TRBJ2-7 and V is TRBV27; D is perhaps TRBD1 (6 bases). The CDR3 extends over 14 amino acids. Trimming pared 5 bases from V and 0 bases from J, leaving 11 bases between. Germline V gives CDR1 MNHEY, CDR2 SMNVEV (reference sequence). As DNA, the CDR3 is TGTGCCAGCAGTCCTCCAGGGGCCTCCTACGAGCAGTACTTC. Translated, it gives CASSPPGASYEQYF.

The chain carries TRBV15 and TRBJ1-1, with TRBD1 as a possible D gene (5 bases). Germline V gives CDR1 LNHNV, CDR2 YYDKDF (reference sequence). There are 14 residues in the CDR3. Trimming pared 6 bases from V and 5 bases from J, leaving 16 bases between. The CDR3: CATSPGGGITEAFF. CDR3 bases: TGTGCCACCAGTCCTGGGGGAGGAATTACTGAAGCTTTCTTT.

This rearrangement joins TRBV27 to TRBJ2-6; D uncertain. V lost 3 bases and J lost 0, with 6 bases in between. The CDR3 consists of 15 residues. CDR1 is MNHEY, CDR2 SMNVEV, per germline (reference sequence). CDR3 coding DNA: TGTGCCAGCAGTTTTGCGAGCTCTGGGGCCAACGTCCTGACTTTC. It is translated as CASSFASSGANVLTF.

The J gene is TRBJ2-3, the V gene TRBV20-1, with D uncertain. CDR1 is DFQATT, CDR2 SNEGSKA, per germline (reference sequence). Trimming shortened V by 3 bases and J by 1 base, and 20 bases separated the two germline ends. This CDR3 spans 17 amino acids. Here the CDR3 reads CSASYSNPATRTDTQYF. CDR3 bases: TGCAGTGCTAGCTATTCAAATCCAGCGACCCGCACAGATACGCAGTATTTT.

The chain joins TRBV19 to TRBJ1-2; 8 nucleotides align to TRBD1. J was trimmed by 5 bases and V by 5 bases; bases with no gene match: 10. Germline CDR1 is LNHDA and CDR2 is SQIVND (reference sequence). The CDR3 length is 15 residues. The DNA for the CDR3 is TGTGCCAGTAGTCGTAGCCAGGGGGCACATTATGGCTACACCTTC. Its translation: CASSRSQGAHYGYTF.

The chain has TRBV27 and TRBJ2-1; 9 bases are a match to TRBD1. Germline V gene lookup returns CDR1 MNHEY and CDR2 SMNVEV (reference sequence). J was trimmed by 8 bases and V by 8 bases; bases with no gene match: 1. The CDR3 runs 11 residues. This CDR3 reads CASGTGHEQFF. The CDR3 DNA reads as TGTGCCAGCGGGACAGGGCATGAGCAGTTCTTC.

This clonotype was recorded once. The chain's CDR3 is CASSIGAGRNQPQHF. The CDR3 DNA is TGTGCCAGTAGTATAGGGGCCGGTCGCAATCAGCCCCAGCATTTT. This chain joins TRBV19 and TRBJ1-5; no definite D call. Germline V gene sequence: CDR1 LNHDA, CDR2 SQIVND (reference sequence). The V and J ends lost 1 base and 2 bases respectively, with 9 bases between them. The CDR3 length is 15 residues.

The V gene is TRBV30, the J gene TRBJ2-1; 13 bases are a match to TRBD2. V lost 3 bases, J lost 0 bases, and 11 bases stayed unmatched. CDR1 and CDR2 from the germline V gene are GTSNPN and SVGIG (reference sequence). This CDR3 has 19 amino acids. DNA for the CDR3: TGTGCCTGGAGCCCGGGACTAGCGGGGCCCTTTATCTCCTACAATGAGCAGTTCTTC. Its protein is CAWSPGLAGPFISYNEQFF.

The genes are TRBV27 and TRBJ1-1, with D tentatively TRBD1 (5 bases). Germline V gene lookup returns CDR1 MNHEY and CDR2 SMNVEV (reference sequence). The CDR3 has 14 amino acids. V was clipped by 5 bases and J by 0 bases, with 10 bases between them. CDR3 protein: CASSPGPMNTEAFF. DNA for the CDR3: TGTGCCAGCAGTCCGGGACCGATGAACACTGAAGCTTTCTTT.